This T cell receptor (beta chain) appears in the sequencing data of a study of CD8 T cells in Susac syndrome (dated by TCRdb to the late 2010s). General notes on the study: Of the Susac syndrome patients who were sequenced, about eight were in clinical remission while 5 or 6 had clinically active disease. At blood withdrawal, Susac syndrome patients were either therapy-naive, taking corticosteroids (in some cases with IVIg as well), or taking IVIg alone. The study used repertoire sequencing to test whether antigen drove CD8+ T cell activation and differentiation in Susac syndrome.

Per the germline V gene, MNHEY is the CDR1 and SVGAGI is the CDR2. Germline trimming: 5 bases from V, 4 bases from J; junction bases outside gene matches: 6. The CDR3 goes from the cysteine to the phenylalanine over 15 residues. The DNA shown is the 45-base CDR3, in frame from base 1. A word on this clonotype: Its recognized antigen is unknown. No per-base quality is available; no much larger clone lies one base away.

General conclusions and limits of the study: The number of individuals in the TCR sequencing and HLA analysis was acknowledged as relatively small. The CD4+ T cell repertoire of patients with Susac syndrome showed no detectable clonal expansion.

RNA was extracted using the RNeasy kit, and about 0.45 to 1 microgram was reverse transcribed with random hexamers. TCR beta CDR3 regions were amplified with the immunoSEQ multiplex PCR assay covering 54 Vbeta and 13 Jbeta segments. To correct PCR amplification bias, a synthetic template baseline was used for both primer optimization and computational correction. The paper's data handling went like this. Reads were annotated to V, D and J genes according to IMGT and were analyzed with immunoSEQ Analyzer, with only productive sequences retained. To calculate clonality, Shannon entropy was normalized by log2 of the number of productive unique sequences and then subtracted from one. For each patient and control, public and private clones were evaluated within the 100 most prevalent clones. Clones were defined as Susac-specific when absent from the healthy and MS cohorts, from about 1,100 published viral clones and from other ImmuneACCESS disease sequences. TCRdb handled the public reads itself, with Q25 trimming in fastp and clone calling in MiXCR, and kept productive beta chains. Rows matching on CDR3 protein sequence are summarized as one entry with the most common DNA and genes. These V and J calls originate from TCRdb's pipeline instead of the authors' own analysis. The sample profile shows about 180,000 distinct CDR3 sequences; roughly 94% of them were found once. Around 0.1% of the sample is taken by the ten largest.

Peripheral blood CD8+ and CD4+ T cells from healthy donors, Susac syndrome patients and multiple sclerosis patients were profiled using high-throughput TCR beta sequencing. Recently defined diagnostic criteria for definite or probable disease were met by the Susac syndrome patients. Bulk CD8+ and CD4+ T cells were purified magnetically by negative isolation, whereas CD8+ TEMRA cells were enriched by FACS. Blood was drawn into EDTA tubes, processed within 24 hours, and PBMCs were isolated by density gradient centrifugation. PBMCs intended for TCR sequencing were cryopreserved in liquid nitrogen and thawed later in a water bath at 37 degrees C. The sorted or isolated CD4+, CD8+ and CD8+ TEMRA cells had a purity of 90% or higher.

The receptor comes from a human donor with Susac syndrome. Recombination joined TRBV6-5 with TRBJ2-3; TRBD2 aligns with 10 central bases. The sample comprised CD4+ T cells from PBMCs. CDR3 loop: CASSARTSGSDTQYF. The nucleotide sequence is TGTGCCAGCAGTGCTAGGACTAGCGGTTCAGATACGCAGTATTTT.